What follows are 29 T cell receptor beta chains derived from one specimen sequenced in a study of OX40 agonist ivuxolimab in advanced cancers. Libraries were prepared by immunoSEQ multiplex PCR; TCRdb keeps only in-frame clonotypes and omits some of them. The data show some 70,000 clones, 89% seen once. The sample in question was CD4+ or CD8+ T cells sorted from blood, obtained in a trial of the OX40 agonist ivuxolimab. The receptor source for this set is an adult with an advanced solid tumor such as melanoma, head and neck, liver or kidney cancer.

CDR3 in DNA: TGTGCCAGTAGTATTGGCTTCGAGCTCGGCGGCTACACCTTC. This encodes CASSIGFELGGYTF. The chain combines TRBV19 with TRBJ1-2; D gene ambiguous. The CDR3 length is 14 residues. Trimming took off 3 bases at V and 8 bases at J, with 16 bases between the two ends. Germline V gene lookup returns CDR1 LNHDA and CDR2 SQIVND (reference sequence). Looking up the rest from reference TRBV19 and TRBJ1-2 gives the full variable domain: DGGITQSPKYLFRKEGQNVTLSCEQNLNHDAMYWYRQDPGQGLRLIYYSQIVNDFQKGDIAEGYSVSREKKESFPLTVTSAQKNPTAFYLCASSIGFELGGYTFGSGTRLTVV.

This clone came up a few times. V and J are TRBV7-9 and TRBJ2-2, with a weak D call TRBD1 (5 bases). With 4 bases removed from V and 4 bases from J, the gap between germline ends came to 7 bases. Germline V gene sequence: CDR1 SEHNR, CDR2 FQNEAQ (reference sequence). The CDR3 loop spans 13 amino acids. The CDR3 loop reads CASSYRSTGELFF. The CDR3 nucleotides read TGTGCCAGCAGCTACAGGTCCACCGGGGAGCTGTTTTTT.

The rearrangement links TRBV30 to TRBJ1-2; no reliable D call. The CDR3 covers 13 residues. The V end lost 2 bases, the J end lost 0 bases, and 7 bases lay between the germline ends. Germline V gives CDR1 GTSNPN, CDR2 SVGIG (reference sequence). Written as DNA, the CDR3 is TGTGCCTGGAGTCAGCTGGCTAACTATGGCTACACCTTC. Its protein is CAWSQLANYGYTF.

This chain uses TRBV7-8 with TRBJ2-7; D remains unclear. The ends were cut back, 1 base at V and 4 bases at J, with 11 bases in the middle. This CDR3 spans 14 amino acids. The germline gives CDR1 SGHVS, CDR2 FQNEAQ. The CDR3 reads CASSLVGRVYEQYF. The CDR3 DNA reads as TGTGCCAGCAGCTTAGTGGGTAGGGTTTACGAGCAGTACTTC.

The V gene is TRBV10-3, the J gene TRBJ2-5; 10 bases agree with TRBD1. Germline trimming cut 4 bases from V and 2 bases from J; bases unmatched to any gene: 1. The CDR3 covers 14 residues. From germline, CDR1 is ENHRY and CDR2 SYGVKD. The CDR3 sequence: CAISVGQGQETQYF. The CDR3 region has the DNA TGTGCCATCAGTGTGGGACAGGGGCAAGAGACCCAGTACTTC.

The J gene is TRBJ1-2, the V gene TRBV2; possible D gene TRBD1, 5 bases. Trimming removed 4 bases at V and 4 bases at J, with 16 bases between. This CDR3 contains 15 residues. Germline CDR1 SNHLY, CDR2 FYNNEI. In DNA, the CDR3 is TGTGCCAGCAGTGTAGACAGAAATAGCATCTATGGCTACACCTTC. This codes for CASSVDRNSIYGYTF.

The genes are TRBV4-2 and TRBJ1-2; 7 positions agree with TRBD1. Trimming removed 3 bases from V and 5 bases from J; junction bases left unmatched: 9. This CDR3 spans 15 amino acids. Germline CDR1 reads LGHNA; CDR2 reads YNFKEQ. The CDR3 spells CASSHGTVGYYGYTF. In DNA form, the CDR3 reads TGTGCCAGCAGCCACGGGACAGTCGGTTATTATGGCTACACCTTC.

The chain uses TRBV19 and TRBJ2-7, with D perhaps TRBD1 (5 bases). Trimming pared 1 base from V and 4 bases from J, leaving 8 bases between. Per germline, CDR1 LNHDA and CDR2 SQIVND (reference sequence). CDR3 length: 13 amino acids. This chain's CDR3 is CASSIVRGYEQYF. CDR3 nucleotides: TGTGCCAGTAGTATAGTAAGGGGATACGAGCAGTACTTC.

As regards this clone: The identical CDR3 is also encoded by other nucleotide sequences in the sample. The chain recombines TRBV19 with TRBJ1-5, with D perhaps TRBD1 (5 bases). CDR3 size: 16 residues. V was shortened by 6 bases and J by 10 bases, with 25 bases between the two germline ends. CDR1 is LNHDA, CDR2 SQIVND, per germline (reference sequence). CDR3 protein: CASSPPGGGASSPQHF. The CDR3 DNA is TGTGCCAGTAGCCCTCCCGGAGGAGGGGCTTCATCCCCCCAGCATTTT.

The genes are TRBV6-1 and TRBJ1-6, with D unclear. V lost 5 bases and J 6 bases, leaving 11 bases between the germline ends. The length of the CDR3 is 14 residues. Germline loops: CDR1 MNHNS, CDR2 SASEGT. The CDR3 sequence is CASSTQARNSPLHF. The CDR3 DNA follows: TGTGCCAGCAGTACCCAGGCACGTAATTCACCCCTCCACTTT.

The V and J genes are TRBV7-9 and TRBJ2-3, with 8 bases lining up with TRBD2. The CDR3 runs 16 residues. V dropped 4 bases and J dropped 4; count of bases not matched to a gene: 10. Germline V lookup: CDR1 SEHNR, CDR2 FQNEAQ (reference sequence). For the CDR3, the DNA is TGTGCCAGCAGCTCAACTCAGCGGGGGAGGGCAGATACGCAGTATTTT. Translation gives CASSSTQRGRADTQYF.

V and J are TRBV7-9 and TRBJ1-1; D is possibly TRBD1 (6 bases). Germline CDR1 reads SEHNR; CDR2 reads FQNEAQ (reference sequence). There are 15 residues in the CDR3. V dropped 5 bases and J dropped 0 bases, with 13 bases sitting between them. The CDR3 DNA follows: TGTGCCAGCAGCCCAACAGGGTCCGTGAACACTGAAGCTTTCTTT. Protein product: CASSPTGSVNTEAFF. Drawing the rest from reference TRBV7-9 and TRBJ1-1, the complete variable domain is DTGVSQNPRHKITKRGQNVTFRCDPISEHNRLYWYRQTLGQGPEFLTYFQNEAQLEKSRLLSDRFSAERPKGSFSTLEIQRTEQGDSAMYLCASSPTGSVNTEAFFGQGTRLTVV.

The J gene is TRBJ2-3, the V gene TRBV27; D gene uncertain. CDR3 length: 14 amino acids. Germline CDR1 MNHEY, CDR2 SMNVEV (reference sequence). The V end lost 3 bases, the J end lost 4 bases, and 11 bases lay between the germline ends. The CDR3 DNA sequence: TGTGCCAGCAGTTTTAACGATTGGGCAGATACGCAGTATTTT. It codes for CASSFNDWADTQYF.

This clone was picked up one time. V usage is TRBV6-5 and J usage is TRBJ2-7, with D uncertain. Germline CDR1 is MNHEY and CDR2 is SVGAGI. The CDR3 spans 13 residues. V was clipped by 6 bases and J by 6 bases, with 15 bases between them. CDR3 DNA: TGTGCCAGCAGAGCGCGGAAGGTAGCCGAGCAGTACTTC. This translates into CASRARKVAEQYF.

This clone has just a few counts. V gene TRBV27 combines with J gene TRBJ1-3; no clear D gene. V shed 6 bases and J shed 0 bases, with 12 bases lying between them. CDR1 and CDR2 (germline): MNHEY, SMNVEV (reference sequence). The CDR3 contains 15 residues. This chain's CDR3 is CASSVSRTSGNTIYF. The CDR3 DNA is TGTGCCAGCAGCGTTTCCCGGACCTCTGGAAACACCATATATTTT.

The chain uses TRBV13 and TRBJ2-7; 7 nucleotides agree with TRBD1. Trimming at V came to 6 bases and at J to 6 bases, leaving 8 bases not matched to a gene. Looked up from germline, CDR1 is PRHDT and CDR2 is FYEKMQ (reference sequence). There are 13 residues in the CDR3. DNA of the CDR3: TGTGCCAGCAGATTTGACAGGGCAGGCGAGCAGTACTTC. It encodes CASRFDRAGEQYF.

The CDR3 DNA follows: TGTGCCTGGAGAGACCCCAACTATGGCTACACCTTC. This sequence encodes CAWRDPNYGYTF. This rearrangement joins TRBV30 to TRBJ1-2, with D uncertain. Trimming cost V 3 bases and J 2 bases, with 7 bases left between them. The CDR3 has 12 amino acids. CDR1 and CDR2 from the germline V gene are GTSNPN and SVGIG (reference sequence).

This chain connects TRBV6-5 to TRBJ2-5; D might be TRBD2 (6 bases). Trimming took 5 bases from V and 5 from J, leaving 15 bases between them. The CDR3 contains 14 residues. The V gene's germline CDR1 is MNHEY and CDR2 SVGAGI. The CDR3 loop reads CASSPGAREETQYF. CDR3 DNA: TGTGCCAGCAGTCCTGGGGCCCGGGAGGAGACCCAGTACTTC.

The J gene is TRBJ1-1, the V gene TRBV5-5; D uncertain. Germline V gives CDR1 SGHKS, CDR2 YYEKEE (reference sequence). The CDR3 loop spans 13 amino acids. V was pared by 0 bases and J by 4 bases, with 7 bases between. The CDR3 coding sequence is TGTGCCAGCAGCTTGGGGGTTTCCACTGAAGCTTTCTTT. Protein sequence: CASSLGVSTEAFF.

The chain uses TRBV4-1 and TRBJ2-7; tentative D call: TRBD1 (6 bases). The germline V gene encodes CDR1 MGHRA and CDR2 YSYEKL. Trimming left V 1 base short and J 5 bases short, with 18 bases between. The CDR3 covers 16 residues. For the CDR3, the DNA is TGCGCCAGCAGCCAAGGGGCCGGGACACCAATCGACGAGCAGTACTTC. Protein product: CASSQGAGTPIDEQYF.

The gene calls are TRBV6-5 and TRBJ1-1; D is unclear. This CDR3 comprises 15 residues. Germline V gene lookup returns CDR1 MNHEY and CDR2 SVGAGI. V lost 6 bases and J lost 8, with 22 bases in between. The CDR3 sequence is CASSPLLLARQEAFF. For the CDR3, the DNA is TGTGCCAGCAGCCCGTTACTTTTGGCGAGGCAGGAAGCTTTCTTT.

J is TRBJ1-2 and V is TRBV6-1; 7 positions match TRBD1. Germline values: CDR1 MNHNS, CDR2 SASEGT. The CDR3 covers 14 residues. Unmatched junction bases numbered 7, after V lost 5 bases and J lost 4 bases. Written as DNA, the CDR3 is TGTGCCAGCAGTTCCCAGACAGGGCCCTATGGCTACACCTTC. Residues: CASSSQTGPYGYTF.

This clone was seen a few times. The V and J genes are TRBV30 and TRBJ1-1, with 7 positions matching TRBD1. Germline values: CDR1 GTSNPN, CDR2 SVGIG (reference sequence). V was clipped by 4 bases and J by 1 base; unmatched bases: 3. The CDR3 spans 13 residues. This CDR3 is CAWKRQGNTEAFF. The CDR3 bases are TGTGCCTGGAAACGACAGGGGAACACTGAAGCTTTCTTT.

V is TRBV7-9 and J is TRBJ2-7; D gene uncertain. The CDR3 runs 12 residues. V was trimmed by 10 bases and J by 6 bases, leaving 16 bases between them. Germline CDR1 SEHNR, CDR2 FQNEAQ (reference sequence). The CDR3 reads CATARAGSEQYF. DNA of the CDR3: TGTGCCACCGCCCGCGCCGGGTCCGAGCAGTACTTC.

The table lists this clone with a few counts. V gene TRBV6-1 combines with J gene TRBJ2-7; D unclear. V lost 10 bases and J lost 0, with 19 bases in between. Looked up from germline, CDR1 is MNHNS and CDR2 is SASEGT. This CDR3 comprises 15 residues. The DNA of the CDR3 is TGTGCCATCGCCCCGAAGGTTGGAACCTCCTACGAGCAGTACTTC. It specifies CAIAPKVGTSYEQYF.

This clone appeared a few times. The chain recombines TRBV7-2 with TRBJ2-7; 10 bases are shared with TRBD2. With V trimmed by 5 bases and J by 6 bases, 10 bases remained unmatched. Per the germline V gene, CDR1 is SGHTA and CDR2 is FQGNSA. The CDR3 runs 15 residues. In DNA, the CDR3 is TGTGCCAGCAGCAAAGAGCGGGGGGGCCATCTCGAGCAGTACTTC. Its translation is CASSKERGGHLEQYF.

CDR3 residues: CASSLDRGSFGYGYTF. The CDR3, as DNA: TGTGCCAGCAGCTTGGACAGGGGGAGTTTCGGCTATGGCTACACCTTC. This chain connects TRBV5-4 to TRBJ1-2; TRBD1 matches at 8 bases. CDR1 is SGHNT, CDR2 YYREEE, per germline (reference sequence). Trimming cost V 0 bases and J 4 bases; bases outside gene matches: 8. The length of the CDR3 is 16 residues.

The chain recombines TRBV5-4 with TRBJ2-7; TRBD1 matches at 7 bases. Trimming removed 5 bases from V and 1 base from J; junction bases left unmatched: 6. Per germline, CDR1 SGHNT and CDR2 YYREEE (reference sequence). This CDR3 has 14 residues. The chain's CDR3 is CASRADRLSYEQYF. CDR3 DNA sequence: TGTGCCAGCAGGGCGGACAGGTTATCCTACGAGCAGTACTTC.

J is TRBJ1-3 and V is TRBV19; D gene ambiguous. Germline CDR1 LNHDA, CDR2 SQIVND (reference sequence). Between the trimmed V and J ends, which lost 3 bases and 0 bases, there was a span of 9 bases. The CDR3 consists of 15 residues. This CDR3 reads CASSILGHSGNTIYF. CDR3 in DNA: TGTGCCAGTAGTATTCTTGGGCACTCTGGAAACACCATATATTTT.